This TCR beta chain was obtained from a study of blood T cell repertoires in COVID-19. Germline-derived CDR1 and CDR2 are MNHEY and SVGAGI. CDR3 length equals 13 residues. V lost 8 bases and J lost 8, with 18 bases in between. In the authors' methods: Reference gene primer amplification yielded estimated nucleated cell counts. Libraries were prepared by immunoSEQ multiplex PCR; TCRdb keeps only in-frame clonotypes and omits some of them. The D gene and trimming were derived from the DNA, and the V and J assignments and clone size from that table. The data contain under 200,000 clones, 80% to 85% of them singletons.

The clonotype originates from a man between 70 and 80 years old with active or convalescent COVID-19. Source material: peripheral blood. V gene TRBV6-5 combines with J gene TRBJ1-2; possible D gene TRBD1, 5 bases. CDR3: CASSYLAGDGYTF. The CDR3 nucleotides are TGTGCCAGCTCCTACCTTGCGGGGGACGGCTACACCTTC.